This T cell receptor beta chain was profiled in a study of graft-versus-host responses after intestinal transplantation. The wider study: Grafts that recipients had were multivisceral, liver-intestinal, or isolated intestinal transplants. After anti-thymocyte globulin induction, recipients took tacrolimus and steroids for 3 to 4 years.

This CDR3 is 16 amino acids long. CDR1 and CDR2 (germline): SGHRS, YFSETQ. V was clipped by 0 bases and J by 7 bases, with 17 bases between them. Regarding this clone: Its antigen is still unknown.

Study findings and constraints: GvH clones were identified in recipient marrow, with some first appearing in ileum or blood. Graft-donor T cell macrochimerism in patients accompanied high graft-versus-host to host-versus-graft clonal ratios in allografts.

The repertoire was sequenced with immunoSEQ multiplex PCR; TCRdb's copy has only in-frame clones and lacks some. The table has 85,000 to 100,000 clones, about 92% seen once; the top ten hold 1.5% to 2.5%. The chain uses TRBV5-1 and TRBJ2-1; TRBD2 is a possible D gene (5 bases). The source material was unstimulated CD8+ T cells sorted from spleen or lymph node cells, sampled before intestinal transplant. The receptor was isolated from a human donor who received an intestinal transplant. The CDR3 here is CASSLAGISSWNEQFF. CDR3 sequence (DNA): TGCGCCAGCAGCTTGGCGGGAATCAGTAGTTGGAATGAGCAGTTCTTC.